Listed below are T cell receptor beta chains from one sample, sequenced in a study of T-cell memory formation after mild COVID-19. One entry per CDR3 protein, called by TCRdb with MiXCR from the 5' RACE reads. The table records under 350,000 distinct CDR3 sequences, about 16% of them present only once. Sequencing was performed on PBMCs or a T cell subset sorted from them (not recorded which). These receptors all come from a man between 18 and 35 years old who had mild COVID-19 (a few samples of this study predate the infection). Cell type and time point are not known. The CDR3 runs from the conserved cysteine through the conserved F or W. Each record gives: clone size, J gene, V gene, D gene, CDR3 DNA, CDR3 protein. The D gene is left open where the match is weak. The size of a clone is reported for some rows only, either as once, few or many, or as a class for expanded clones.

clone size: -; J gene: TRBJ2-2; V gene: TRBV5-1; D gene: -; CDR3 DNA: TGCGCCAGCAGCTTACTCACCACCCTCAGGGGGGAGCTGTTTTTT; CDR3 protein: CASSLLTTLRGELFF
clone size: few; J gene: TRBJ1-2; V gene: TRBV12-3/TRBV12-4; D gene: -; CDR3 DNA: TGTGCCAGCAGTCCAGGGGCCACCTATGGCTACACCTTC; CDR3 protein: CASSPGATYGYTF
clone size: -; J gene: TRBJ2-7; V gene: TRBV28; D gene: TRBD2; CDR3 DNA: TGTGCCAGCAGTTTAGCGGGGGTTCGGTACTTC; CDR3 protein: CASSLAGVRYF
clone size: few; J gene: TRBJ1-1; V gene: TRBV29-1; D gene: TRBD1; CDR3 DNA: TGCAGCGTTCGGACAGGGCGGTCCGGCACTGAAGCTTTCTTT; CDR3 protein: CSVRTGRSGTEAFF
clone size: -; J gene: TRBJ1-6; V gene: TRBV30; D gene: -; CDR3 DNA: TGTGCCTGGTTAAGGGACGACAATTCACCCCTCCACTTT; CDR3 protein: CAWLRDDNSPLHF
clone size: -; J gene: TRBJ2-1; V gene: TRBV24-1; D gene: -; CDR3 DNA: TGTGCCACCAGTAGGGGTAGCCTCTACAATGAGCAGTTCTTC; CDR3 protein: CATSRGSLYNEQFF
clone size: -; J gene: TRBJ2-5; V gene: TRBV11-3; D gene: TRBD2; CDR3 DNA: TGTGCCAGCAGCCACGGGACTAGCGGGATGGAGACCCAGTACTTC; CDR3 protein: CASSHGTSGMETQYF
clone size: few; J gene: TRBJ1-1; V gene: TRBV5-1; D gene: -; CDR3 DNA: TGCGCCAGCAGCATACAGGGAGGCGGCACTGAAGCTTTCTTT; CDR3 protein: CASSIQGGGTEAFF
clone size: -; J gene: TRBJ2-7; V gene: TRBV5-1; D gene: -; CDR3 DNA: TGCGCCAGCAGCTTGGACGTAAGCGCCGGCGAGCAGTACTTC; CDR3 protein: CASSLDVSAGEQYF
clone size: -; J gene: TRBJ1-1; V gene: TRBV19; D gene: -; CDR3 DNA: TGTGCCAGTAGTATAAGGGGCATGAACACTGAAGCTTTCTTT; CDR3 protein: CASSIRGMNTEAFF
clone size: -; J gene: TRBJ2-7; V gene: TRBV29-1; D gene: -; CDR3 DNA: TGCAGCGTTGATCAGGGATCGGGGAGGGAGCAGTACTTC; CDR3 protein: CSVDQGSGREQYF
clone size: few; J gene: TRBJ1-1; V gene: TRBV5-1; D gene: -; CDR3 DNA: TGCGCCAGCAGCTTGAACGGCGAGAGTACTGAAGCTTTCTTT; CDR3 protein: CASSLNGESTEAFF
clone size: -; J gene: TRBJ2-2; V gene: TRBV7-8; D gene: TRBD2; CDR3 DNA: TGTGCCAGCAGCGCCCGAAGCGGGACTAACACCGGGGAGCTGTTTTTT; CDR3 protein: CASSARSGTNTGELFF
clone size: -; J gene: TRBJ2-2; V gene: TRBV2; D gene: -; CDR3 DNA: TGTGCCAGCAGTGAAGTCGGGGGAAACACCGGGGAGCTGTTTTTT; CDR3 protein: CASSEVGGNTGELFF
clone size: few; J gene: TRBJ1-1; V gene: TRBV28; D gene: -; CDR3 DNA: TGTGCCAGCAGTTTCCCAGTTAACACTGAAGCTTTCTTT; CDR3 protein: CASSFPVNTEAFF
clone size: many; J gene: TRBJ1-1; V gene: TRBV9; D gene: -; CDR3 DNA: TGTGCCAGCAGCGTGCAGGGTACGAACACTGAAGCTTTCTTT; CDR3 protein: CASSVQGTNTEAFF
clone size: few; J gene: TRBJ2-3; V gene: TRBV4-3; D gene: TRBD2; CDR3 DNA: TGCGCCAGCAGCTCCGGGACTAGCATAACCGATACGCAGTATTTT; CDR3 protein: CASSSGTSITDTQYF
clone size: many; J gene: TRBJ2-1; V gene: TRBV5-1; D gene: -; CDR3 DNA: TGCGCCAGCAGCCGGGACATCTCCTACAATGAGCAGTTCTTC; CDR3 protein: CASSRDISYNEQFF
clone size: -; J gene: TRBJ1-1; V gene: TRBV7-9; D gene: -; CDR3 DNA: TGTGCCAGCAGCTTAGCGGCAAAAGGTGAAGCTTTCTTT; CDR3 protein: CASSLAAKGEAFF
clone size: few; J gene: TRBJ2-3; V gene: TRBV5-6; D gene: -; CDR3 DNA: TGTGCCAGCAGCTCCCCGCGGGGCAGCACAGATACGCAGTATTTT; CDR3 protein: CASSSPRGSTDTQYF
clone size: few; J gene: TRBJ1-2; V gene: TRBV27; D gene: TRBD1; CDR3 DNA: TGTGCCAGCAGTTTAACAGGGGCGGGTGCTGGCTACACCTTC; CDR3 protein: CASSLTGAGAGYTF
clone size: -; J gene: TRBJ1-1; V gene: TRBV5-1; D gene: TRBD1; CDR3 DNA: TGCGCCAGCAGGACAGGGGCCCTTGGGAACACTGAAGCTTTCTTT; CDR3 protein: CASRTGALGNTEAFF
clone size: -; J gene: TRBJ1-1; V gene: TRBV10-3; D gene: -; CDR3 DNA: TGTGCCATCAGTGACCGGGGGGGCGCGGTAACTGAAGCTTTCTTT; CDR3 protein: CAISDRGGAVTEAFF
clone size: -; J gene: TRBJ1-6; V gene: TRBV5-5; D gene: -; CDR3 DNA: TGTTCCAGCAGCGGCGGGGGATCCTTTAATTCACCCCTCCACTTT; CDR3 protein: CSSSGGGSFNSPLHF
clone size: many; J gene: TRBJ1-1; V gene: TRBV15; D gene: -; CDR3 DNA: TGTGCCACCAGCAGGGACATGTATAGGGGGACTGAAGCTTTCTTT; CDR3 protein: CATSRDMYRGTEAFF
clone size: -; J gene: TRBJ1-1; V gene: TRBV12-3/TRBV12-4; D gene: -; CDR3 DNA: TGTGCCAGCAGGCAATCCGGTCACAGGGAACCTGAAGCTTTCTTT; CDR3 protein: CASRQSGHREPEAFF
clone size: few; J gene: TRBJ1-1; V gene: TRBV5-6; D gene: -; CDR3 DNA: TGTGCCAGCAGAGCGGACCGGTACACTGAAGCTTTCTTT; CDR3 protein: CASRADRYTEAFF
clone size: few; J gene: TRBJ2-3; V gene: TRBV10-3; D gene: -; CDR3 DNA: TGTGCCATCAGTGAACCAGGTCGCACAGATACGCAGTATTTT; CDR3 protein: CAISEPGRTDTQYF
clone size: many; J gene: TRBJ2-7; V gene: TRBV6-5; D gene: TRBD1; CDR3 DNA: TGTGCCAGCAGTTATAGGGGGCTTGGGTACGAGCAGTACTTC; CDR3 protein: CASSYRGLGYEQYF
clone size: few; J gene: TRBJ2-3; V gene: TRBV5-1; D gene: TRBD2; CDR3 DNA: TGCGCCAGCAGCGTGGGGCGGGGGGCCGGAGGTACAGATACGCAGTATTTT; CDR3 protein: CASSVGRGAGGTDTQYF
clone size: few; J gene: TRBJ2-2; V gene: TRBV15; D gene: TRBD1; CDR3 DNA: TGTGCCACCAGCATCCTGACAGGGGACACCGGGGAGCTGTTTTTT; CDR3 protein: CATSILTGDTGELFF
clone size: -; J gene: TRBJ2-5; V gene: TRBV2; D gene: -; CDR3 DNA: TGTGCCAGCAGTGAACCCCTTAGGAGGGTTGGAGAGACCCAGTACTTC; CDR3 protein: CASSEPLRRVGETQYF
clone size: few; J gene: TRBJ2-2; V gene: TRBV11-2; D gene: -; CDR3 DNA: TGTGCCAGCAGCCGAACCGACTCAGGAGGCGGGGAGCTGTTTTTT; CDR3 protein: CASSRTDSGGGELFF
clone size: -; J gene: TRBJ1-1; V gene: TRBV12-3/TRBV12-4; D gene: TRBD1; CDR3 DNA: TGTGCCAGCAGTACCGGACAGGGAAGAACTGAAGCTTTCTTT; CDR3 protein: CASSTGQGRTEAFF
clone size: -; J gene: TRBJ1-4; V gene: TRBV29-1; D gene: -; CDR3 DNA: TGCAGCGGCCAGTCCCGTGTATCCGAAAAACTGTTTTTT; CDR3 protein: CSGQSRVSEKLFF
clone size: -; J gene: TRBJ1-5; V gene: TRBV6-2/TRBV6-3; D gene: -; CDR3 DNA: TGTGCCAGCAGTTACTCGTCTCCTCAGCCCCAGCATTTT; CDR3 protein: CASSYSSPQPQHF
clone size: few; J gene: TRBJ2-1; V gene: TRBV5-4; D gene: TRBD2; CDR3 DNA: TGTGCCAGCAGCTCCGGGGTAGCGGGGGCAAGTGAGCAGTTCTTC; CDR3 protein: CASSSGVAGASEQFF
clone size: few; J gene: TRBJ2-3; V gene: TRBV20-1; D gene: -; CDR3 DNA: TGCAGTGCTAGAGGTCTGGATACGCAGTATTTT; CDR3 protein: CSARGLDTQYF
clone size: -; J gene: TRBJ1-1; V gene: TRBV10-3; D gene: -; CDR3 DNA: TGTGCCATCAGTGATTCTATGAACACTGAAGCTTTCTTT; CDR3 protein: CAISDSMNTEAFF
clone size: few; J gene: TRBJ2-1; V gene: TRBV20-1; D gene: TRBD2; CDR3 DNA: TGCAGTGCTAGACTTGGGGGGGATGAGCAGTTCTTC; CDR3 protein: CSARLGGDEQFF
clone size: many; J gene: TRBJ2-7; V gene: TRBV4-1; D gene: TRBD2; CDR3 DNA: TGCGCCAGCAGCCCCGGGACTAGCGGGGGGATTTACGAGCAGTACTTC; CDR3 protein: CASSPGTSGGIYEQYF
clone size: -; J gene: TRBJ2-5; V gene: TRBV7-2; D gene: TRBD2; CDR3 DNA: TGTGCCAGCAGCTCTAGCCTGGGGCGGCGGGGGGGCCGCGGGGAGACCCAGTACTTC; CDR3 protein: CASSSSLGRRGGRGETQYF
clone size: few; J gene: TRBJ2-7; V gene: TRBV9; D gene: -; CDR3 DNA: TGTGCCAGCAGCGTAGGCAGGGGAACCTACGAGCAGTACTTC; CDR3 protein: CASSVGRGTYEQYF
clone size: few; J gene: TRBJ2-3; V gene: TRBV12-3/TRBV12-4; D gene: -; CDR3 DNA: TGTGCCAGCAGTTTAGCAGCGACCACAGATACGCAGTATTTT; CDR3 protein: CASSLAATTDTQYF
clone size: few; J gene: TRBJ1-1; V gene: TRBV6-5; D gene: -; CDR3 DNA: TGTGCCAGCAGTTACGAGGGTAGGTGGGGCACTGAAGCTTTCTTT; CDR3 protein: CASSYEGRWGTEAFF
clone size: few; J gene: TRBJ2-1; V gene: TRBV6-2/TRBV6-3; D gene: TRBD2; CDR3 DNA: TGTGCCAGCAGTTGGGGACTAGCGGGGTACAATGAGCAGTTCTTC; CDR3 protein: CASSWGLAGYNEQFF
clone size: -; J gene: TRBJ2-4; V gene: TRBV5-1; D gene: -; CDR3 DNA: TGCGCCAGCAGCCCAGAGAGAAGGCTAGCCAAAAACATTCAGTACTTC; CDR3 protein: CASSPERRLAKNIQYF
clone size: few; J gene: TRBJ1-2; V gene: TRBV5-1; D gene: -; CDR3 DNA: TGCGCCAGCAGCGTGGACAGCTGGGGCTACACCTTC; CDR3 protein: CASSVDSWGYTF
clone size: -; J gene: TRBJ2-6; V gene: TRBV5-1; D gene: -; CDR3 DNA: TGCGCCAGCAGCTTGGTGGGGGACGGGGCCAACGTCCTGACTTTC; CDR3 protein: CASSLVGDGANVLTF
clone size: many; J gene: TRBJ1-1; V gene: TRBV29-1; D gene: -; CDR3 DNA: TGCAGCGTGAGTACAGGGTTGACTGAAGCTTTCTTT; CDR3 protein: CSVSTGLTEAFF
clone size: few; J gene: TRBJ2-5; V gene: TRBV7-2; D gene: -; CDR3 DNA: TGTGCCAGCAGCTTAGGGGCCTGGGGGTTCCAAGAGACCCAGTACTTC; CDR3 protein: CASSLGAWGFQETQYF